This T cell receptor beta chain was sequenced during a study of brain T cells in children with intractable seizures. Study conclusions and caveats: Absence of clones before surgery may stem from lower sequencing depth. Viral specificity was inferred only from CDR3 similarity; HCMV serostatus was unknown.

Only cases whose brain tissue showed the highest T cell transcript signatures were sequenced. Regarding this clone: Its antigen is undetermined.

The data were produced by immunoSEQ multiplex PCR, yet TCRdb's version contains in-frame clones alone and is incomplete. The sample lists roughly 80,000 clones, under 95% occurring once. The V gene lost 7 bases and the J gene lost 0 bases, with 3 bases spanning the gap. CDR1 is SQVTM and CDR2 is ANQGSEA in the germline V gene. The CDR3 contains 10 residues. The TCR sequence derives from a girl aged 2-15 years with Rasmussen encephalitis and intractable seizures. The rearrangement uses TRBV29-1 and TRBJ1-1, with unresolved D. The sample consisted of peripheral blood, taken at surgery. The chain's CDR3 is CSGVNTEAFF. CDR3 DNA sequence: TGCAGCGGGGTGAACACTGAAGCTTTCTTT.